The rows below give T cell receptor beta chains drawn from one sample of a study of CD8 T cells in Susac syndrome. TCRdb fed the immunoSEQ multiplex PCR reads into MiXCR, producing one record per CDR3 protein. The sample includes 200,000 or so distinct CDR3 sequences, 85% to 95% of them seen just once. The sequencing input was CD8+ T cells from PBMCs. The receptors were gathered from a human donor with Susac syndrome. The CDR3 runs from the conserved cysteine through the conserved F or W. Fields, in order: J gene, CDR3 length, clone size, D gene, V gene, CDR3 protein, CDR3 DNA. A D gene is named only where the DNA matches it firmly. Size is omitted from some rows. Given values are once, few, many or a class for expanded clones.

>TRBJ2-7|14|once|TRBD1|TRBV19
CASSWGTGDGEQYF
TGTGCCAGTAGTTGGGGGACAGGGGACGGCGAGCAGTACTTC
>TRBJ1-2|13|-|-|TRBV28
CASTPQQGSGYTF
TGTGCCAGCACTCCACAACAGGGAAGCGGCTACACCTTC
>TRBJ1-2|15|-|TRBD1|TRBV9
CASSGGTGGDYGYTF
TGTGCCAGCAGCGGGGGGACAGGGGGCGACTATGGCTACACCTTC
>TRBJ1-6|16|-|-|TRBV2
CASSEGGGVYNSPLHF
TGTGCCAGCAGCGAGGGGGGCGGGGTCTATAATTCACCCCTCCACTTT
>TRBJ2-1|12|-|TRBD2|TRBV6-1
CASSEPGTKGFF
TGTGCCAGCAGTGAACCCGGGACTAAGGGGTTCTTC
>TRBJ2-3|13|-|-|TRBV2
CASSDRVTDTQYF
TGTGCCAGCAGTGACAGGGTAACAGATACGCAGTATTTT
>TRBJ2-5|14|-|TRBD1|TRBV12-3/TRBV12-4
CASSSDRGQETQYF
TGTGCCAGCAGTTCCGACAGGGGGCAAGAGACCCAGTACTTC
>TRBJ2-7|15|-|TRBD1|TRBV5-4
CASSSPGQESYEQYF
TGTGCCAGCAGCTCCCCGGGACAGGAGTCCTACGAGCAGTACTTC
>TRBJ2-1|14|-|-|TRBV4-1
CASSQELAPSEQFF
TGCGCCAGCAGCCAAGAACTAGCTCCCAGTGAGCAGTTCTTC
>TRBJ2-7|11|once|-|TRBV30
CAWSKSYEQYF
TGTGCCTGGAGCAAATCCTACGAGCAGTACTTC
>TRBJ1-1|16|-|TRBD1|TRBV12-3/TRBV12-4
CASSLVPQGGNTEAFF
TGTGCCAGCAGTTTAGTCCCACAGGGGGGGAACACTGAAGCTTTCTTT
>TRBJ2-3|16|-|-|TRBV5-4
CASNRPGSRYQDTQYF
TGTGCCAGCAATAGGCCGGGCTCGAGGTATCAGGATACGCAGTATTTT